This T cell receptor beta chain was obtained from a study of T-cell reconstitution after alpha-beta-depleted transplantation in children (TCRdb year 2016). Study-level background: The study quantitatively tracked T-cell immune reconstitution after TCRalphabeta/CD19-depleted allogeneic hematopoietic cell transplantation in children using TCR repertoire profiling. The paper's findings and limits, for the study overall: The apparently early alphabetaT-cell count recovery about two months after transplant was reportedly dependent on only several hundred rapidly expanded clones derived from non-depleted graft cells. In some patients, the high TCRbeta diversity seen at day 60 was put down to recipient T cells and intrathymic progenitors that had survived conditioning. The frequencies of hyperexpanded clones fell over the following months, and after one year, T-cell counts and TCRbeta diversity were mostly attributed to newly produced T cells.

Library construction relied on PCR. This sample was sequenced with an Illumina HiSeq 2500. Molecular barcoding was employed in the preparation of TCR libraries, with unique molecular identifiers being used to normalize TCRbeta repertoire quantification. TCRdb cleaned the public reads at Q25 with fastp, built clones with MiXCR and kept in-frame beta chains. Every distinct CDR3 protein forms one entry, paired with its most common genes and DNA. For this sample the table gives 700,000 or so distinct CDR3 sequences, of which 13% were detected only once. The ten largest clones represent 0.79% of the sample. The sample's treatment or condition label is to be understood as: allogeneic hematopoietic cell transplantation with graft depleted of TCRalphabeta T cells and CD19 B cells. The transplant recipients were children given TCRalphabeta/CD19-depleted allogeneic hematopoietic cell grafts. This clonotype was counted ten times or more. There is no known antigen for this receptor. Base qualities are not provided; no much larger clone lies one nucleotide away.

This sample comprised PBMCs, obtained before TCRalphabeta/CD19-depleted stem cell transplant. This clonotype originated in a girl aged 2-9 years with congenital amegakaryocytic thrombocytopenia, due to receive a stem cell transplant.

At the DNA level, the sequence is TGCAGTGCGGATAGCGGGAGGGACTACAATGAGCAGTTCTTC. Translated, this gives CSADSGRDYNEQFF. The V and J genes are TRBV20-1 and TRBJ2-1; 11 nucleotides in the junction match TRBD2. From the cysteine through the phenylalanine, the CDR3 covers 14 amino acids. CDR3 DNA is the only sequence kept; it has 42 bases, read in frame from the first base. V is pruned by 6 bases and J by 3 bases, leaving 4 bases of the junction without a gene match. From a lookup of the germline V gene (reference sequence), CDR1 and CDR2 are DFQATT and SNEGSKA.